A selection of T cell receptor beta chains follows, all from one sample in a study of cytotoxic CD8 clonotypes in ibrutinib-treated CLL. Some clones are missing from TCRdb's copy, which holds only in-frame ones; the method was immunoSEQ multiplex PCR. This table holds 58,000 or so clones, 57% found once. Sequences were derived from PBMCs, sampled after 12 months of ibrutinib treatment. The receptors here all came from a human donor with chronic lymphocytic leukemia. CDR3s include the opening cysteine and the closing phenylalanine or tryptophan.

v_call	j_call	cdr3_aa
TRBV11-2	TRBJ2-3	CASSAGQARTDTQYF
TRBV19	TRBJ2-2	CASSIAVQITGELFF
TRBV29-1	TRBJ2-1	CSVSSGGASYNEQFF
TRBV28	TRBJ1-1	CASRRQGSAFF
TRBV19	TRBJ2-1	CASSNRDRDYNEQFF
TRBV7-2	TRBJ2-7	CASSFLPAGSSYEQYF
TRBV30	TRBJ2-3	CAWSGLAGGIDTQYF
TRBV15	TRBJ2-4	CATSRSENIQYF
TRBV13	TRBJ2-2	CASSSDTKHGELFF
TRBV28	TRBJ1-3	CASSFQSRPGNTIYF
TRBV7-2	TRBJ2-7	CASSRGYEQYF
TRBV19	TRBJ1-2	CASSMTGGDGYTF
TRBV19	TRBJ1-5	CASSNRDRGNLGQPQHF
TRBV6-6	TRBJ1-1	CASSLESVLAEAFF
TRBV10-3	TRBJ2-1	CAISAISSYNEQFF
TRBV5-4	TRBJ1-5	CASSRRWWGYQPQHF
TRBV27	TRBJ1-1	CASSKMGQGRTEAFF
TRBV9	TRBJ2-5	CASGEREGKTQYF
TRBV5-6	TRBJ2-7	CASSFGQGVSYEQYF
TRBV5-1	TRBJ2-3	CASSPEVGADTQYF
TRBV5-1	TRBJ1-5	CASSPEGGRYQPQHF
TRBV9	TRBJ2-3	CASSTNPGRDTQYF
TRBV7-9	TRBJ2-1	CASSLGLPNEQFF
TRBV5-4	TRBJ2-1	CASSLVSENEQFF
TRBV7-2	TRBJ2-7	CASSPSSYEQYF
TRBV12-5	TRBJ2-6	CASGVCAAGQSRANVLTF
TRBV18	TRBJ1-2	CASSPLGTYNGYTF
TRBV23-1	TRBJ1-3	CASTLERGCGNTIYF
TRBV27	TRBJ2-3	CASSLAWRGQPSTDTQYF
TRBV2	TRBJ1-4	CASSGRPSTGEKLFF
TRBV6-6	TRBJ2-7	CASSYSLNEQYF
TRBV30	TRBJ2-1	CAWSPQRNEQFF
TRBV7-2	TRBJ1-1	CASSDRGGTEAFF